Shown below are 8 T cell receptor beta chains from a single sample sequenced in a study of cytomegalovirus exposure and HLA in healthy donors. Sequencing used immunoSEQ multiplex PCR; TCRdb keeps in-frame clones, though not all of them. The sample shows 120,000 to 150,000 clones, just over 85% of them seen only once. Specimen: PBMCs. These receptors were taken from a woman aged 18-35 years in good health and CMV-seropositive.

This clone showed up just once. The V gene is TRBV4-1, the J gene TRBJ2-3; 9 bases are a match to TRBD2. With 1 base clipped from V and 0 bases from J, the junction kept 2 bases outside the gene matches. The germline gives CDR1 MGHRA, CDR2 YSYEKL. The CDR3 runs to 16 residues. CDR3 sequence reads: CASSQATSGSTDTQYF. In DNA, the CDR3 is TGCGCCAGCAGCCAAGCAACTAGCGGGAGCACAGATACGCAGTATTTT.

The chain uses TRBV5-1 and TRBJ2-1, with TRBD2 identical over 8 bases. Trimming cost V 1 base and J 0 bases; bases outside gene matches: 3. Germline V gene lookup returns CDR1 SGHRS and CDR2 YFSETQ. The CDR3 spans 16 residues. The CDR3 spells CASSLLLADSYNEQFF. CDR3 bases: TGCGCCAGCAGCTTGTTACTAGCGGACTCCTACAATGAGCAGTTCTTC.

V usage is TRBV10-2 and J usage is TRBJ1-6, with D possibly being TRBD1 (5 bases). The CDR3 runs 16 residues. V lost 7 bases and J lost 6, with 19 bases in between. Germline-derived CDR1 and CDR2 are WSHSY and SAAADI. CDR3 sequence (DNA): TGCGCCAGCACTACCAGGGACTACATCGGTAATTCACCCCTCCACTTT. The encoded protein is CASTTRDYIGNSPLHF.

The V call is TRBV7-8, the J call TRBJ1-1; tentative D call: TRBD1 (6 bases). This CDR3 has 13 residues. Trimming took 6 bases from V and 6 from J, leaving 14 bases between them. Germline CDR1 and CDR2: SGHVS and FQNEAQ. This CDR3 reads CASRQGRNSEAFF. The CDR3 coding sequence is TGTGCCAGCAGACAGGGAAGGAATTCTGAAGCTTTCTTT.

The J gene is TRBJ2-7, the V gene TRBV2; a weak D match, TRBD1 (6 bases). Trimming cost V 7 bases and J 6 bases, with 13 bases left between them. The germline V gene has CDR1 SNHLY and CDR2 FYNNEI. The CDR3 spans 12 residues. CDR3 sequence reads: CASTLQGGEQYF. Written as DNA, the CDR3 is TGTGCCAGCACTTTACAGGGTGGCGAGCAGTACTTC. The whole variable domain, remainder taken from reference TRBV2 and TRBJ2-7, is EPEVTQTPSHQVTQMGQEVILRCVPISNHLYFYWYRQILGQKVEFLVSFYNNEISEKSEIFDDQFSVERPDGSNFTLKIRSTKLEDSAMYFCASTLQGGEQYFGPGTRLTVT.

The rearrangement links TRBV7-9 to TRBJ2-7; 7 bases match TRBD1. The CDR3 length is 13 residues. The germline V gene has CDR1 SEHNR and CDR2 FQNEAQ (reference sequence). V was clipped by 6 bases and J by 2 bases; unmatched bases: 4. CDR3 bases: TGTGCCAGCAGGGGGACAGTTACCTACGAGCAGTACTTC. This codes for CASRGTVTYEQYF.

In nucleotides, the CDR3 is TGTGCCAGCACACCTAAGGGAGTTAACTATGGCTACACCTTC. As protein: CASTPKGVNYGYTF. V gene TRBV19 combines with J gene TRBJ1-2, with D unclear. Trimming took off 9 bases at V and 1 base at J, with 15 bases between the two ends. The CDR3 contains 14 residues. Germline V gives CDR1 LNHDA, CDR2 SQIVND (reference sequence). The full variable domain, with the rest looked up from reference TRBV19 and TRBJ1-2, is DGGITQSPKYLFRKEGQNVTLSCEQNLNHDAMYWYRQDPGQGLRLIYYSQIVNDFQKGDIAEGYSVSREKKESFPLTVTSAQKNPTAFYLCASTPKGVNYGYTFGSGTRLTVV.

The J gene is TRBJ1-6, the V gene TRBV11-2; 9 bases match TRBD1. Germline V gene data show CDR1 as SGHAT and CDR2 as FQNNGV. J was trimmed by 7 bases and V by 6 bases; bases with no gene match: 7. The CDR3 is made up of 15 amino acids. The CDR3 bases are TGTGCCAGCAGTTCGACCGGGACAGGGAATTCACCCCTCCACTTT. Translation gives CASSSTGTGNSPLHF.